This T cell receptor (beta chain) derives from a study of cytomegalovirus exposure and HLA in healthy donors. General observations from the study: Data from an earlier analysis indicated that most TCR beta V segments were productive either about 90% or about 30% of the time. Later on, an analysis tied 18,000 or so TCR beta sequences to HLA alleles at 0.05 false discovery rate.

Both 60 Vbeta primers and 13 Jbeta primers went into the PCR. Data came from immunoSEQ multiplex PCR; TCRdb stores just in-frame clones and leaves some out. This table has approximately 100,000 clones, approximately 80% appearing once. A word on this clone: Its matching antigen is unknown.

Germline V CDR1 and CDR2: MDHEN, SYDVKM. CDR3 size: 15 residues. Trimming removed 6 bases from V and 10 bases from J, with 19 bases in between. This TCR came from a man aged 40-49 years in good health and CMV-seropositive. This chain links TRBV28 with TRBJ1-6; no firm D call. The sequencing sample was made of PBMCs. The CDR3 sequence: CASSKLGIVSSPLHF. In DNA form, the CDR3 reads TGTGCCAGCAGCAAACTCGGGATCGTTAGCTCACCCCTCCACTTT.